The subject of this entry is one T cell receptor beta chain. What it binds is not known. Employing constant-segment primers, 5'RACE generated TCR alpha and TCR beta cDNA libraries bearing sample barcodes and UMIs. TCRdb fed the 5' RACE reads into MiXCR, producing one record per CDR3 protein. The table lists hundreds of thousands of distinct CDR3 sequences, approximately 29% of them singletons. The junction had 10 bases not matched to a gene; V was cut back by 7 bases and J by 10 bases. Germline values: CDR1 SQVTM, CDR2 ANQGSEA. The CDR3 has 12 amino acids. These data come from a study of T-cell memory formation after mild COVID-19. Whole-study context: TCR clusters were mostly donor specific. Study outcomes and limitations: Contracting CD4+ clones sat mainly in CM and EM; CD8+ in EMRA. Some SARS-CoV-2-responding clones were already detected in memory before infection.

Material: PBMCs or a T cell subset sorted from them (not recorded which). The clonotype was recovered from an adult woman who had mild COVID-19 (a few samples of this study predate the infection). Cell type and time point are not known. The chain carries TRBV29-1 and TRBJ1-1; 9 positions agree with TRBD1. In nucleotides, the CDR3 is TGCAGCGCTCCGGGACAGGGTTACGGAGCTTTCTTT. It codes for CSAPGQGYGAFF.